A selection of T cell receptor beta chains follows, all from one sample in a study of CD8+CD57+ T cells in acquired aplastic anemia. TCRdb processed the reads anew with MiXCR; each CDR3 protein has one entry. The table lists more than 150,000 distinct CDR3 sequences, around 66% of them singletons, with about 45% in the top ten. The sample taken for sequencing was sorted CD4+, CD8+, or CD8+CD57+ T cells (not recorded which) from PBMCs. These receptors originate from a human donor with severe aplastic anemia or a healthy control (not recorded which). Both conserved end residues are part of each CDR3. Each record gives: J gene, V gene, D gene, clone size, CDR3 protein, CDR3 DNA. D genes are given only for firm matches. Only some rows state a clone size, as once, few, many or a class for expanded clones.

J: TRBJ2-1; V: TRBV7-3; D: -; size: many; CDR3: CASSSFTGNEQFF; DNA: TGTGCCAGCAGCTCGTTTACGGGCAATGAGCAGTTCTTC
J: TRBJ1-1; V: TRBV29-1; D: -; size: -; CDR3: CSVVDSMNTEAFF; DNA: TGCAGCGTTGTCGACAGTATGAACACTGAAGCTTTCTTT
J: TRBJ2-1; V: TRBV20-1; D: -; size: -; CDR3: CSASGPDTYNEQFF; DNA: TGCAGTGCTAGTGGGCCCGATACCTACAATGAGCAGTTCTTC
J: TRBJ1-6; V: TRBV2; D: -; size: -; CDR3: CASSLPPSGQNSPLHF; DNA: TGTGCCAGCAGTCTCCCCCCCTCAGGACAGAATTCACCCCTCCACTTT
J: TRBJ2-7; V: TRBV6-5; D: -; size: -; CDR3: CASKGLEQYF; DNA: TGTGCCAGCAAGGGTCTCGAGCAGTACTTC
J: TRBJ2-5; V: TRBV20-1; D: -; size: -; CDR3: CSAPPNFNGGHPWETQYF; DNA: TGCAGTGCTCCTCCTAACTTCAACGGGGGCCACCCTTGGGAGACCCAGTACTTC
J: TRBJ1-1; V: TRBV7-2; D: TRBD1; size: -; CDR3: CASRSGTGGMGMNTEAFF; DNA: TGTGCCAGCAGATCCGGGACAGGGGGGATGGGCATGAACACTGAAGCTTTCTTT
J: TRBJ2-4; V: TRBV10-1; D: -; size: -; CDR3: CAKNIQYF; DNA: TGCGCCAAAAACATTCAGTACTTC
J: TRBJ1-6; V: TRBV6-1; D: -; size: many; CDR3: CASSEEETGRTNSPLHF; DNA: TGTGCCAGCAGTGAAGAAGAAACGGGACGGACGAATTCACCCCTCCACTTT
J: TRBJ2-1; V: TRBV20-1; D: -; size: -; CDR3: CSAMLSGVERFF; DNA: TGCAGTGCTATGTTATCCGGGGTTGAGCGGTTCTTC
J: TRBJ2-3; V: TRBV6-4; D: -; size: -; CDR3: CASSNPGDTQYF; DNA: TGTGCCAGCAGTAACCCAGGGGATACGCAGTATTTT
J: TRBJ2-1; V: TRBV9; D: -; size: -; CDR3: CASSVGGTWGEQFF; DNA: TGTGCCAGCAGCGTAGGGGGGACCTGGGGTGAGCAGTTCTTC
J: TRBJ1-2; V: TRBV29-1; D: -; size: -; CDR3: CSVEEGSRTF; DNA: TGCAGCGTTGAAGAAGGGTCACGCACCTTC
J: TRBJ1-1; V: TRBV19; D: TRBD1; size: many; CDR3: CASSADRGAEAFF; DNA: TGTGCCAGTAGTGCCGACAGGGGCGCTGAAGCTTTCTTT
J: TRBJ2-7; V: TRBV14; D: -; size: -; CDR3: CASSQVGRYEQYF; DNA: TGTGCCAGCAGCCAAGTCGGGCGCTACGAGCAGTACTTC
J: TRBJ1-1; V: TRBV7-2; D: TRBD1; size: once; CDR3: CASSSGQKEAFF; DNA: TGTGCCAGCAGCTCGGGACAGAAGGAAGCTTTCTTT
J: TRBJ2-1; V: TRBV4-1; D: -; size: -; CDR3: CASSGRLDEQFF; DNA: TGCGCCAGCAGCGGACGACTAGATGAGCAGTTCTTC
J: TRBJ2-7; V: TRBV10-3; D: TRBD1; size: -; CDR3: CAARTGGNYEQYF; DNA: TGTGCCGCCAGGACAGGGGGGAACTACGAGCAGTACTTC
J: TRBJ2-7; V: TRBV2; D: -; size: -; CDR3: CASSEWGETYEQYF; DNA: TGTGCCAGCAGTGAATGGGGGGAGACCTACGAGCAGTACTTC
J: TRBJ1-1; V: TRBV2; D: TRBD1; size: many; CDR3: CASSDGTGPEAFF; DNA: TGTGCCAGCAGTGATGGGACAGGGCCTGAAGCTTTCTTT
J: TRBJ1-5; V: TRBV10-3; D: -; size: -; CDR3: CAIPRGEGEQPQHF; DNA: TGTGCCATACCGAGGGGTGAGGGGGAACAGCCCCAGCATTTT
J: TRBJ1-2; V: TRBV7-9; D: TRBD1; size: many; CDR3: CASSSGTDPLYGYTF; DNA: TGTGCCAGCAGCTCCGGGACAGACCCTCTCTATGGCTACACCTTC
J: TRBJ2-5; V: TRBV24-1; D: -; size: -; CDR3: CATSDLQMETQYF; DNA: TGTGCCACCAGTGATTTGCAAATGGAGACCCAGTACTTC
J: TRBJ2-7; V: TRBV7-6; D: -; size: few; CDR3: CASSRHGAHGALYEQYF; DNA: TGTGCCAGCAGCCGACATGGCGCCCACGGGGCCCTCTACGAGCAGTACTTC
J: TRBJ1-6; V: TRBV7-4; D: -; size: -; CDR3: CASSDAGGAATRSPLHF; DNA: TGTGCCAGCAGCGACGCGGGGGGGGCGGCCACCAGGTCACCCCTCCACTTT
J: TRBJ2-5; V: TRBV14; D: -; size: -; CDR3: CASSQEAGLETQYF; DNA: TGTGCCAGCAGCCAAGAGGCAGGGCTGGAGACCCAGTACTTC
J: TRBJ1-4; V: TRBV19; D: TRBD1; size: -; CDR3: CASSIGTGAYNEKLFF; DNA: TGTGCCAGTAGTATCGGTACAGGGGCCTATAATGAAAAACTGTTTTTT
J: TRBJ1-1; V: TRBV20-1; D: TRBD1; size: -; CDR3: CSARPRDSTEAFF; DNA: TGCAGTGCCAGGCCGCGGGACAGTACTGAAGCTTTCTTT
J: TRBJ1-2; V: TRBV20-1; D: -; size: -; CDR3: CSARGGTTNYGYTF; DNA: TGCAGTGCTAGAGGGGGGACAACAAACTATGGCTACACCTTC
J: TRBJ1-1; V: TRBV2; D: -; size: few; CDR3: CASSPATVNTEAFF; DNA: TGTGCCAGCAGCCCCGCCACCGTGAACACTGAAGCTTTCTTT
J: TRBJ1-5; V: TRBV20-1; D: -; size: few; CDR3: CSAHKGGSNQPQHF; DNA: TGCAGTGCCCATAAGGGCGGGAGCAATCAGCCCCAGCATTTT
J: TRBJ1-2; V: TRBV12-3/TRBV12-4; D: -; size: -; CDR3: CASNREAHYVYTF; DNA: TGTGCCAGCAACAGGGAAGCTCACTATGTCTACACCTTC
J: TRBJ1-6; V: TRBV11-2; D: -; size: few; CDR3: CASSLDAASPLHF; DNA: TGTGCCAGCAGCTTAGATGCGGCTTCACCCCTCCACTTT
J: TRBJ2-5; V: TRBV7-9; D: TRBD1; size: few; CDR3: CASSSMEQIRDRVPLCPDQETQYF; DNA: TGTGCCAGCAGCTCTATGGAGCAGATCCGGGACAGGGTTCCCTTGTGTCCTGACCAAGAGACCCAGTACTTC
J: TRBJ2-5; V: TRBV7-6; D: -; size: -; CDR3: CASSLDWGAETQYF; DNA: TGTGCCAGCAGCCTGGACTGGGGGGCTGAGACCCAGTACTTC
J: TRBJ1-1; V: TRBV19; D: -; size: many; CDR3: CASSFANTEAFF; DNA: TGTGCCAGTAGTTTCGCAAACACTGAAGCTTTCTTT
J: TRBJ2-7; V: TRBV5-8; D: -; size: -; CDR3: CASSPGLWGAVEQYF; DNA: TGTGCCAGCAGCCCCGGACTTTGGGGAGCCGTTGAGCAGTACTTC
J: TRBJ2-5; V: TRBV20-1; D: -; size: many; CDR3: CSARDREKETQYF; DNA: TGCAGTGCTAGAGATAGAGAAAAAGAGACCCAGTACTTC
J: TRBJ1-2; V: TRBV11-1; D: TRBD1; size: -; CDR3: CASSLMRTTGSGYTF; DNA: TGTGCCAGCAGCCTTATGCGGACGACAGGGTCTGGCTACACCTTC
J: TRBJ2-7; V: TRBV25-1; D: TRBD1; size: few; CDR3: CASSDRAYEQYF; DNA: TGTGCCAGCTCGGACAGGGCGTACGAGCAGTACTTC
J: TRBJ1-1; V: TRBV10-3; D: -; size: -; CDR3: CAIRDNMNTEAFF; DNA: TGTGCCATCAGGGACAACATGAACACTGAAGCTTTCTTT
J: TRBJ2-7; V: TRBV25-1; D: TRBD1; size: few; CDR3: CASSDSTGGSYEQYF; DNA: TGTGCCAGCAGTGACAGTACAGGGGGATCCTACGAGCAGTACTTC
J: TRBJ1-1; V: TRBV9; D: -; size: -; CDR3: CASSVGGRDTEAFF; DNA: TGTGCCAGCAGCGTAGGAGGGCGTGACACTGAAGCTTTCTTT
J: TRBJ2-1; V: TRBV10-3; D: -; size: -; CDR3: CAISGTTYNEQFF; DNA: TGTGCCATCAGTGGGACTACTTACAATGAGCAGTTCTTC
J: TRBJ1-1; V: TRBV5-1; D: TRBD1; size: -; CDR3: CASSIQTGSTEAFF; DNA: TGCGCCAGCAGCATACAGACAGGGAGCACTGAAGCTTTCTTT
J: TRBJ2-3; V: TRBV2; D: TRBD2; size: -; CDR3: CASRSPLAGGTDTQYF; DNA: TGTGCCAGCAGGTCCCCGCTAGCGGGGGGCACAGATACGCAGTATTTT
J: TRBJ1-5; V: TRBV20-1; D: -; size: few; CDR3: CSARDRWGSNQPQHF; DNA: TGCAGTGCTAGAGACAGGTGGGGTAGCAATCAGCCCCAGCATTTT
J: TRBJ2-2; V: TRBV7-3; D: -; size: once; CDR3: CASSWGSTGELFF; DNA: TGTGCCAGCAGCTGGGGCAGCACCGGGGAGCTGTTTTTT
J: TRBJ1-1; V: TRBV19; D: -; size: many; CDR3: CASSKDRFNTEAFF; DNA: TGTGCCAGTAGCAAGGACAGATTTAACACTGAAGCTTTCTTT
J: TRBJ1-4; V: TRBV20-1; D: -; size: -; CDR3: CSGAVDEKLFF; DNA: TGCAGTGGGGCCGTGGATGAAAAACTGTTTTTT
J: TRBJ2-2; V: TRBV20-1; D: -; size: -; CDR3: CSARIAGKGTGELFF; DNA: TGCAGTGCTAGAATTGCGGGAAAGGGCACCGGGGAGCTGTTTTTT
J: TRBJ1-2; V: TRBV20-1; D: -; size: -; CDR3: CSARGTEDYGYTF; DNA: TGCAGTGCTAGAGGTACAGAGGACTATGGCTACACCTTC
J: TRBJ2-3; V: TRBV10-3; D: -; size: -; CDR3: CASGQGADTQYF; DNA: TGTGCTTCTGGGCAGGGTGCAGATACGCAGTATTTT
J: TRBJ1-6; V: TRBV2; D: -; size: -; CDR3: CASSKDGSPLHF; DNA: TGTGCCAGCAGTAAGGATGGATCACCCCTCCACTTT
J: TRBJ2-7; V: TRBV20-1; D: TRBD2; size: few; CDR3: CSARAAGGPVEQYF; DNA: TGCAGTGCTAGAGCCGCGGGGGGGCCGGTTGAGCAGTACTTC